Presented here are 27 T cell receptor beta chains from one specimen sequenced in a study of blood T cell repertoires in COVID-19. Repertoires were generated with immunoSEQ multiplex PCR, while TCRdb's copy carries only in-frame clones and drops some. Among 250,000 to 300,000 clones listed, roughly nine tenths were seen once. Sequencing used peripheral blood. The receptors here all came from a woman aged 40 to 50 who had recovered from COVID-19.

The chain couples TRBV3-1 (or the pseudogene TRBV3-2) to TRBJ2-5; D possibly corresponds to TRBD1 (6 bases). CDR1 is LGHDT and CDR2 is YNNKEL in the germline V gene (reference sequence). V lost 4 bases and J lost 5, with 17 bases in between. CDR3 length equals 15 residues. The CDR3 region is CASSPGSGERETQYF. The CDR3 coding sequence is TGTGCCAGCAGCCCAGGTTCAGGGGAAAGGGAGACCCAGTACTTC.

The chain employs TRBV11-3 and TRBJ2-1; 7 bases are shared with TRBD1. The CDR3 length is 17 residues. V was pared by 4 bases and J by 2 bases, with 11 bases of the junction left unmatched. CDR1 is SGHNT and CDR2 is YENEEA in the germline V gene. DNA for the CDR3: TGTGCCAGCAGCTCCCGGACAGGTAGAAGCACCTACAATGAGCAGTTCTTC. Protein product: CASSSRTGRSTYNEQFF.

This chain joins TRBV10-3 and TRBJ2-1; 7 bases are shared with TRBD2. The V gene end was trimmed by 4 bases and the J gene end by 6 bases; junction bases not matched to a gene: 12. This CDR3 region has 16 residues. Germline V gives CDR1 ENHRY, CDR2 SYGVKD. The CDR3: CAISVGTGGFFNEQFF. The CDR3 coding sequence is TGTGCCATCAGTGTTGGGACCGGGGGGTTTTTCAATGAGCAGTTCTTC.

The V and J genes are TRBV3-1 (or the pseudogene TRBV3-2) and TRBJ2-3, with 14 bases that match TRBD2. Germline values: CDR1 LGHDT, CDR2 YNNKEL (reference sequence). V trimming: 4 bases; J trimming: 0 bases; junction bases outside the gene matches: 3. The CDR3 is made up of 17 amino acids. CDR3 nucleotides: TGTGCCAGCAGCCGCAGGACTAGCGGGGGGAGCACAGATACGCAGTATTTT. Amino acids: CASSRRTSGGSTDTQYF.

The chain recombines TRBV9 with TRBJ2-7; D is unclear. CDR3 size: 14 residues. Trimming shortened V by 0 bases and J by 2 bases, and 9 bases separated the two germline ends. Germline CDR1 is SGDLS and CDR2 is YYNGEE. CDR3 residues: CASSVGSTPYEQYF. The DNA for the CDR3 is TGTGCCAGCAGCGTAGGCTCTACCCCCTACGAGCAGTACTTC.

The V and J genes are TRBV28 and TRBJ2-7; 10 nucleotides match TRBD1. Germline V gene lookup returns CDR1 MDHEN and CDR2 SYDVKM. The CDR3 contains 15 residues. V shed 3 bases and J 6 bases; nucleotides not matched to a gene: 8. CDR3 in amino acids: CASSFTGTGEGEQYF. The CDR3 coding sequence is TGTGCCAGCAGTTTTACCGGGACAGGGGAGGGCGAGCAGTACTTC.

This sequence joins TRBV6-5 and TRBJ2-3; no reliable D call. V lost 6 bases and J lost 2, with 9 bases in between. Looked up from germline, CDR1 is MNHEY and CDR2 is SVGAGI. The CDR3 covers 13 residues. CDR3 region: CASRRANTDTQYF. The CDR3 bases are TGTGCCAGCAGACGAGCGAACACAGATACGCAGTATTTT.

This chain joins TRBV12-3 or TRBV12-4 and TRBJ2-5; D gene unclear. The CDR3 spans 13 residues. Between the trimmed V and J ends, which lost 5 bases and 5 bases, there was a span of 12 bases. The CDR3 region is CASSLTGWETQYF. In DNA form, the CDR3 reads TGTGCCAGCAGTCTCACCGGGTGGGAGACCCAGTACTTC.

The rearrangement uses TRBV24-1 and TRBJ2-1, with TRBD2 matching 7 bases. From germline, CDR1 is KGHDR and CDR2 SFDVKD. V was pared by 4 bases and J by 2 bases, with 10 bases of the junction left unmatched. This CDR3 is built from 17 residues. The CDR3 DNA reads as TGTGCCACCAGTGAGCCCTCTAGCGGAACAGCCTACAATGAGCAGTTCTTC. Its translation is CATSEPSSGTAYNEQFF.

The rearrangement joins TRBV2 to TRBJ2-7; 8 bases fit TRBD1. The germline CDR1 and CDR2 sequences are SNHLY and FYNNEI. The CDR3 runs to 12 residues. V lost 6 bases, J lost 5 bases, and 3 bases stayed unmatched. The CDR3 loop reads CASSPGQDEQYF. Written as DNA, the CDR3 is TGTGCCAGCAGCCCGGGACAGGACGAGCAGTACTTC.

The chain has TRBV30 and TRBJ1-5; D is uncertain. The V end was cut by 0 bases, the J end by 6 bases, with 6 bases between. The CDR3 is 12 residues long. Per germline, CDR1 GTSNPN and CDR2 SVGIG (reference sequence). The CDR3 here is CAWSVTTQPQHF. In DNA, the CDR3 is TGTGCCTGGAGTGTCACTACTCAGCCCCAGCATTTT.

About this clone: A single base separates this from a much larger clone, so it may be a read error. The rearrangement uses TRBV9 and TRBJ2-1, with TRBD2 matching 9 bases. With 3 bases clipped from V and 0 bases from J, the junction kept 1 base outside the gene matches. The germline V gene encodes CDR1 SGDLS and CDR2 YYNGEE. The CDR3 consists of 15 residues. The CDR3 is CASSDSGGSYNEQFF. In nucleotides, the CDR3 is TGTGCCAGCAGCGATAGCGGGGGCTCCTACAATGAGCAGTTCTTC.

The V and J genes are TRBV19 and TRBJ2-5, with 9 positions matching TRBD1. This CDR3 has 16 amino acids. In germline, CDR1 is LNHDA, CDR2 SQIVND (reference sequence). The ends lost 3 bases at V and 3 bases at J; junction bases unmatched: 8. The CDR3 loop reads CASSIMGRQGEETQYF. CDR3 in DNA: TGTGCCAGTAGTATTATGGGGCGACAGGGGGAAGAGACCCAGTACTTC.

V usage is TRBV11-3 and J usage is TRBJ2-5, with a possible D match to TRBD2 (6 bases). Germline-derived CDR1 and CDR2 are SGHNT and YENEEA. Trimming stripped 5 bases from V and 3 bases from J, with 10 bases between. The CDR3 has 13 amino acids. The CDR3, as DNA: TGTGCCAGCAGCGTAATAGCGGAAGAGACCCAGTACTTC. Protein sequence: CASSVIAEETQYF. The whole variable domain, remainder taken from reference TRBV11-3 and TRBJ2-5, is EAGVVQSPRYKIIEKKQPVAFWCNPISGHNTLYWYLQNLGQGPELLIRYENEEAVDDSQLPKDRFSAERLKGVDSTLKIQPAELGDSAVYLCASSVIAEETQYFGPGTRLLVL.

V and J are TRBV10-3 and TRBJ1-4; a weak D match, TRBD1 (6 bases). The CDR3 is made up of 15 amino acids. Trimming left V 3 bases short and J 6 bases short, with 14 bases between. Germline V CDR1 and CDR2: ENHRY, SYGVKD. CDR3: CAISDPVGGDEKLFF. As DNA, the CDR3 is TGTGCCATCAGTGACCCGGTTGGGGGCGATGAAAAACTGTTTTTT.

This clone was seen only a few times. V gene TRBV5-1 combines with J gene TRBJ2-1; 8 bases line up with TRBD2. J gave up 8 bases and V 7 bases, and 11 bases lay outside the gene matches. The length of the CDR3 is 14 residues. Germline V lookup: CDR1 SGHRS, CDR2 YFSETQ. The CDR3 coding sequence is TGCGCCAGCGGGCGGGACCCCGGGAGGGATGAGCAGTTCTTC. This sequence encodes CASGRDPGRDEQFF.

This chain uses TRBV27 with TRBJ1-1, with D possibly TRBD1 on 5 matching bases. V lost 6 bases and J lost 1, with 6 bases in between. Per the germline V gene, CDR1 is MNHEY and CDR2 is SMNVEV (reference sequence). This CDR3 has 12 amino acids. In nucleotides, the CDR3 is TGTGCCAGCAGAACAGGGAACACTGAAGCTTTCTTT. Its translation: CASRTGNTEAFF.

The V call is TRBV7-6, the J call TRBJ1-4; 9 positions match TRBD1. The length of the CDR3 is 14 residues. CDR1 and CDR2 (germline): SGHVS, FNYEAQ. Trimming cost V 4 bases and J 10 bases; bases outside gene matches: 7. CDR3 DNA sequence: TGTGCCAGCAGCTCGGGACAGGGATCGGGAAAACTGTTTTTT. Its translation: CASSSGQGSGKLFF. Full variable domain (missing parts from reference TRBV7-6 and TRBJ1-4): GAGVSQSPRYKVTKRGQDVALRCDPISGHVSLYWYRQALGQGPEFLTYFNYEAQQDKSGLPNDRFSAERPEGSISTLTIQRTEQRDSAMYRCASSSGQGSGKLFFGSGTQLSVL.

The rearrangement joins TRBV10-3 to TRBJ1-3; no reliable D call. V gave up 0 bases and J gave up 3 bases, with 9 bases separating them. CDR1 and CDR2 (germline): ENHRY, SYGVKD. This CDR3 is built from 15 residues. CDR3 sequence: CAISESAVLGNTIYF. CDR3 in DNA: TGTGCCATCAGTGAGTCGGCGGTTCTTGGAAACACCATATATTTT.

The gene calls are TRBV19 and TRBJ2-7, with TRBD1 matching over 9 bases. The CDR3 extends over 15 amino acids. The V and J ends lost 5 bases and 4 bases, in that order; junction bases with no gene match: 9. Germline CDR1 LNHDA, CDR2 SQIVND (reference sequence). The CDR3 sequence: CASSYSGTGTYEQYF. The CDR3 DNA follows: TGTGCCAGTAGTTATTCCGGGACAGGGACTTACGAGCAGTACTTC.

The chain uses TRBV5-1 and TRBJ2-5; D gene unclear. The CDR3 is 16 amino acids. Trimming shortened V by 1 base and J by 2 bases, and 15 bases separated the two germline ends. Germline CDR1 is SGHRS and CDR2 is YFSETQ. CDR3 sequence reads: CASSLRAGQNQETQYF. For the CDR3, the DNA is TGCGCCAGCAGCTTGCGTGCTGGGCAGAATCAAGAGACCCAGTACTTC. The complete variable domain, with remaining parts taken from reference TRBV5-1 and TRBJ2-5, reads KAGVTQTPRYLIKTRGQQVTLSCSPISGHRSVSWYQQTPGQGLQFLFEYFSETQRNKGNFPGRFSGRQFSNSRSEMNVSTLELGDSALYLCASSLRAGQNQETQYFGPGTRLLVL.

The rearrangement links TRBV2 to TRBJ1-2; D is uncertain. Trimming left V 11 bases short and J 8 bases short, with 21 bases between. CDR1 is SNHLY and CDR2 is FYNNEI in the germline V gene. CDR3 length: 13 amino acids. CDR3 nucleotide sequence: TGTGCCGGGGTGCGCGGGGTTTCGAGGGGCTACACCTTC. Translation: CAGVRGVSRGYTF.

This rearrangement joins TRBV5-4 to TRBJ2-1; 7 nucleotides align to TRBD2. The length of the CDR3 is 17 residues. Germline V gene lookup returns CDR1 SGHNT and CDR2 YYREEE (reference sequence). Germline trimming cut 1 base from V and 1 base from J; bases unmatched to any gene: 8. The CDR3 DNA sequence: TGTGCCAGCAGCTTGACTATAAGCGGGGATTCCTACAATGAGCAGTTCTTC. Amino acid sequence: CASSLTISGDSYNEQFF.

The V gene is TRBV18, the J gene TRBJ2-5; possibly TRBD1 for D (6 bases). Trimming took 1 base from V and 5 from J, leaving 11 bases between them. CDR1 and CDR2 from the germline V gene are KGHSH and LQKENI. The CDR3 runs to 14 residues. CDR3 sequence reads: CASSPQGVWETQYF. The DNA for the CDR3 is TGTGCCAGCTCACCACAGGGGGTTTGGGAGACCCAGTACTTC.

V is TRBV3-1 (or the pseudogene TRBV3-2) and J is TRBJ2-2; TRBD2 matches 9 bases. Germline-derived CDR1 and CDR2 are LGHDT and YNNKEL (reference sequence). The V segment lost 5 bases and the J segment 0 bases; nucleotides outside the gene matches: 4. This CDR3 has 16 amino acids. This CDR3 reads CASSGTSGSNTGELFF. The CDR3 DNA is TGTGCCAGCAGCGGCACTAGCGGGTCGAACACCGGGGAGCTGTTTTTT.

The chain recombines TRBV7-2 with TRBJ2-4; 8 bases fit TRBD2. Losses at the gene ends were 5 bases for V and 7 bases for J; bases not matched to a gene: 10. This CDR3 is built from 15 residues. The germline V gene encodes CDR1 SGHTA and CDR2 FQGNSA. The CDR3 sequence: CASSTRGGGLNIQYF. DNA for the CDR3: TGTGCCAGCAGCACCCGGGGGGGAGGGTTGAACATTCAGTACTTC.

The chain uses TRBV29-1 and TRBJ2-7; D unresolved. Germline V gene data show CDR1 as SQVTM and CDR2 as ANQGSEA. The V end lost 4 bases, the J end lost 5 bases, and 12 bases lay between the germline ends. This CDR3 has 12 amino acids. CDR3 DNA sequence: TGCAGCGTTGTTTACAGAATCGACGAGCAGTACTTC. The encoded protein is CSVVYRIDEQYF.